This is a list of T cell receptor beta chains from one sample in a study of cytomegalovirus exposure and HLA in healthy donors. Libraries were prepared by immunoSEQ multiplex PCR; TCRdb keeps only in-frame clonotypes and omits some of them. This sample carries around 170,000 clones, approximately 71% of them seen once, and the ten largest clones take around 1.5%. Sequencing used PBMCs. The receptors stem from a girl between 5 and 17 years old in good health and CMV-seronegative. Each CDR3 is given with its conserved first and last residue. The order of the fields is clone size, J gene, CDR3 length, D gene, V gene, CDR3 DNA, CDR3 protein. The D gene is left open where the match is weak. The size entry is marked missing in some rows and otherwise reads once, few, many or a size class.

abundance: NA; j_gene: TRBJ1-5; len: 17; d_gene: TRBD1; v_gene: TRBV5-5; CDR3nt: TGTGCCAGCAGCTTGGGGGCCCGGACAGGGCCAAATCAGCCCCAGCATTTT; CDR3aa: CASSLGARTGPNQPQHF
abundance: NA; j_gene: TRBJ1-1; len: 15; d_gene: NA; v_gene: TRBV6-5; CDR3nt: TGTGCCAGCAGTTACTCGGGATCCGGGAGGACTGAAGCTTTCTTT; CDR3aa: CASSYSGSGRTEAFF
abundance: NA; j_gene: TRBJ1-1; len: 13; d_gene: NA; v_gene: TRBV30; CDR3nt: TGTGCCTGGAGTACAGGACCGAACACTGAAGCTTTCTTT; CDR3aa: CAWSTGPNTEAFF
abundance: few; j_gene: TRBJ1-5; len: 11; d_gene: NA; v_gene: TRBV6-1; CDR3nt: TGTGCCAGCAGCCCGGGTACGCCCCAGCATTTT; CDR3aa: CASSPGTPQHF
abundance: few; j_gene: TRBJ2-1; len: 13; d_gene: NA; v_gene: TRBV6-1; CDR3nt: TGTGCCAGCAGGGTAGCCTCCTACAATGAGCAGTTCTTC; CDR3aa: CASRVASYNEQFF
abundance: NA; j_gene: TRBJ1-1; len: 15; d_gene: NA; v_gene: TRBV10-3; CDR3nt: TGTGCCATCAGTGAGGGGGGTGGGGGGAGCACTGAAGCTTTCTTT; CDR3aa: CAISEGGGGSTEAFF
abundance: NA; j_gene: TRBJ1-1; len: 15; d_gene: TRBD1; v_gene: TRBV10-1; CDR3nt: TGCGCCAGCAGTGAACAGGGGAGAATGAACACTGAAGCTTTCTTT; CDR3aa: CASSEQGRMNTEAFF
abundance: NA; j_gene: TRBJ2-1; len: 14; d_gene: TRBD1; v_gene: TRBV13; CDR3nt: TGTGCCAGCAGCCCAGGGACAGCCTACAATGAGCAGTTCTTC; CDR3aa: CASSPGTAYNEQFF
abundance: NA; j_gene: TRBJ2-7; len: 18; d_gene: TRBD1; v_gene: TRBV19; CDR3nt: TGTGCCAGTAGTATCCGGGCTGGGATCCGGGACAGGCCCTACGAGCAGTACTTC; CDR3aa: CASSIRAGIRDRPYEQYF
abundance: NA; j_gene: TRBJ2-3; len: 16; d_gene: TRBD2; v_gene: TRBV9; CDR3nt: TGTGCCAGCAGCCCTTCTAGCGGGGGGAACACAGATACGCAGTATTTT; CDR3aa: CASSPSSGGNTDTQYF
abundance: NA; j_gene: TRBJ1-1; len: 17; d_gene: TRBD1; v_gene: TRBV4-1; CDR3nt: TGCGCCAGCAGCCAAGCCGGGACAGGGGATGCTAACACTGAAGCTTTCTTT; CDR3aa: CASSQAGTGDANTEAFF
abundance: few; j_gene: TRBJ1-2; len: 15; d_gene: TRBD1; v_gene: TRBV9; CDR3nt: TGTGCCAGCAGCGTGGAACCGGGACAGGTATATGGCTACACCTTC; CDR3aa: CASSVEPGQVYGYTF
abundance: NA; j_gene: TRBJ2-7; len: 14; d_gene: NA; v_gene: TRBV27; CDR3nt: TGTGCCAGCAGTTTTCAGGGCAGGGGACACGAGCAGTACTTC; CDR3aa: CASSFQGRGHEQYF
abundance: NA; j_gene: TRBJ1-1; len: 15; d_gene: NA; v_gene: TRBV9; CDR3nt: TGTGCCAGCAGCGAGGGGGTGGAGGATGAAACTGAAGCTTTCTTT; CDR3aa: CASSEGVEDETEAFF
abundance: NA; j_gene: TRBJ2-1; len: 14; d_gene: TRBD2; v_gene: TRBV19; CDR3nt: TGTGCCAGTAGGCCGGGACTACCCTACAATGAGCAGTTCTTC; CDR3aa: CASRPGLPYNEQFF
abundance: few; j_gene: TRBJ2-1; len: 17; d_gene: TRBD1; v_gene: TRBV4-1; CDR3nt: TGCGCCAGCAGCCAAGCCTATCAGGGGGCGGGGTACAATGAGCAGTTCTTC; CDR3aa: CASSQAYQGAGYNEQFF
abundance: once; j_gene: TRBJ1-2; len: 14; d_gene: NA; v_gene: TRBV7-8; CDR3nt: TGTGCCAGCAGCTTAGGGGGAGGGGTCTATGGCTACACCTTC; CDR3aa: CASSLGGGVYGYTF
abundance: NA; j_gene: TRBJ2-7; len: 16; d_gene: NA; v_gene: TRBV9; CDR3nt: TGTGCCAGCAGCGGGGGAGGGACACCGACCTTCTACGAGCAGTACTTC; CDR3aa: CASSGGGTPTFYEQYF
abundance: NA; j_gene: TRBJ2-4; len: 21; d_gene: TRBD2; v_gene: TRBV30; CDR3nt: TGTGCCTGGAGTGGCACAGGGATGCGAGCGGGGGGCCGCGGGGCCAAAAACATTCAGTACTTC; CDR3aa: CAWSGTGMRAGGRGAKNIQYF
abundance: NA; j_gene: TRBJ2-1; len: 15; d_gene: NA; v_gene: TRBV19; CDR3nt: TGTGCCAGTAGTACCGACAGGAGCTCCTACAATGAGCAGTTCTTC; CDR3aa: CASSTDRSSYNEQFF